Given below is one TCR beta chain in context. Antigen specificity is unknown. The CDR3 is made up of 15 amino acids. Germline CDR1 and CDR2: SGHRS and YFSETQ. Trimming cost V 0 bases and J 5 bases, with 11 bases left between them. The source of the sample is a study of OX40 agonist ivuxolimab in advanced cancers. Turning to the study itself: Having had anti-PD-1, anti-PD-L1 or anti-CTLA-4 therapy before was allowed, and approximately 40% had some. There were three patients with partial responses, one having hepatocellular carcinoma and two cutaneous melanoma. General study findings and limits: On average, CD8+ T cells had more expanded clones than CD4+.

Libraries were prepared by immunoSEQ multiplex PCR; TCRdb keeps only in-frame clonotypes and omits some of them. The repertoire holds over 85,000 clones, with around 91% as singletons. The J gene is TRBJ2-2, the V gene TRBV5-1; D not resolved. The receptor comes from an adult with an advanced solid tumor such as melanoma, head and neck, liver or kidney cancer. Sequencing used CD4+ or CD8+ T cells sorted from blood, obtained in a trial of the OX40 agonist ivuxolimab. CDR3 nucleotide sequence: TGCGCCAGCAGCTTGGCGGCTTTGTCTACCGGGGAGCTGTTTTTT. Translated, it gives CASSLAALSTGELFF. The whole variable domain, remainder taken from reference TRBV5-1 and TRBJ2-2, is KAGVTQTPRYLIKTRGQQVTLSCSPISGHRSVSWYQQTPGQGLQFLFEYFSETQRNKGNFPGRFSGRQFSNSRSEMNVSTLELGDSALYLCASSLAALSTGELFFGEGSRLTVL.